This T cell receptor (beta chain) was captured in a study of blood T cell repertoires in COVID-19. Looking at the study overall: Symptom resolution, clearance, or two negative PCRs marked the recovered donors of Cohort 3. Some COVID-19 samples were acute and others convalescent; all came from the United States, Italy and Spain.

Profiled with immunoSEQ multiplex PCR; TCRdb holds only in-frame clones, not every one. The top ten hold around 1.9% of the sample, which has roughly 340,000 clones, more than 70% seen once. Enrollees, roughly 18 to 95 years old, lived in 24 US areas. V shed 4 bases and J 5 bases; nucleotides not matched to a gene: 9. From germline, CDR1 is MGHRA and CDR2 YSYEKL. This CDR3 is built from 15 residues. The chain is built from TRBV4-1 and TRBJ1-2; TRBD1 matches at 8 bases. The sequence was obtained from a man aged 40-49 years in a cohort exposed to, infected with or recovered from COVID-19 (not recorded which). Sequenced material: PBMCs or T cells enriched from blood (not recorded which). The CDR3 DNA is TGCGCCAGCAGCCCCGTTTCAGGGGGCGGGTATGGCTACACCTTC. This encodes CASSPVSGGGYGYTF.